This TCR beta chain was captured by sequencing in a study of vaccination effects on CD4 cells after COVID-19. Before sequencing, viral peptide pools were used by the ViraFEST assay to expand antigen-specific CD4+ T cells. The culture ran for around ten days before CD4+ T cells were isolated. Neither prior SARS-CoV-2 infection nor positive nucleocapsid antibodies were present in the vaccine recipients. Half-medium exchanges with IL-2 medium took place on days 3 and 7. Clones were sequenced by immunoSEQ multiplex PCR, and TCRdb holds only the in-frame ones, with some missing. The sample holds 55,000 to 75,000 clones; approximately 70% are singletons and the top ten take approximately 3.8%. The study, taken as a whole, reports: Among infection- and vaccine-induced clones, marked clonal contraction occurred late after vaccination.

This CDR3 spans 13 amino acids. V was trimmed by 3 bases and J by 6 bases, leaving 13 bases between them. From germline, CDR1 is GTSNPN and CDR2 SVGIG (reference sequence). About this clone itself: No antigen is known for it.

The specimen was CD4+ T cells from PBMCs cultured with HCoV-OC43 spike peptides, collected before COVID-19 vaccination. As to subset: HCoV-OC43 spike overlapping peptide pool stimulation. The chain carries TRBV30 and TRBJ2-3; D is ambiguous. This sequence was found in a human donor who received a COVID-19 vaccine. DNA for the CDR3: TGTGCCTGGAGGTGGCCCCCCAGGGATACGCAGTATTTT. Translated: CAWRWPPRDTQYF.